Below, 26 T cell receptor beta chains from the same sample are listed, as sequenced in a study of T cell changes during pregnancy in multiple sclerosis. Data came from immunoSEQ multiplex PCR; TCRdb stores just in-frame clones and leaves some out. The profile shows fewer than 90,000 clones, roughly 91% of them singletons. The starting material was peripheral blood, obtained in the first trimester of pregnancy. The receptors were sampled from a female donor with multiple sclerosis, enrolled in a pregnancy study.

The rearrangement links TRBV27 to TRBJ2-2, with D maybe TRBD2 (5 bases). Germline CDR1 MNHEY, CDR2 SMNVEV (reference sequence). CDR3 length: 13 residues. Trimming pared 7 bases from V and 5 bases from J, leaving 11 bases between. CDR3 sequence reads: CASTSEGTGELFF. Written as DNA, the CDR3 is TGTGCCAGCACCAGCGAGGGAACCGGGGAGCTGTTTTTT.

Written as DNA, the CDR3 is TGTGCCAGCAGTTCAGGGGTATCTGGGGCCAACGTCCTGACTTTC. It specifies CASSSGVSGANVLTF. V and J are TRBV6-4 and TRBJ2-6; D is perhaps TRBD1 (6 bases). Germline CDR1 is MRHNA and CDR2 is SNTAGT. The CDR3 covers 15 residues. The V end lost 5 bases, the J end lost 1 base, and 9 bases lay between the germline ends.

As regards this clone: At the DNA level, this CDR3 is encoded by other sequences in the same sample as well. The chain employs TRBV28 and TRBJ1-2, with D perhaps TRBD1 (5 bases). Germline V gives CDR1 MDHEN, CDR2 SYDVKM. V lost 3 bases, J lost 4 bases, and 9 bases lay in between. The CDR3 is 13 amino acids. CDR3 sequence (DNA): TGTGCCAGCAGTTTGGGGCAGTTCTATGGCTACACCTTC. Translated: CASSLGQFYGYTF.

The chain links TRBV6-5 to TRBJ1-2; D call uncertain. Trimming shortened V by 0 bases and J by 4 bases, and 6 bases separated the two germline ends. The CDR3 has 13 amino acids. The germline V gene encodes CDR1 MNHEY and CDR2 SVGAGI. CDR3 bases: TGTGCCAGCAGTTACTCGGAGTTCTATGGCTACACCTTC. It translates to CASSYSEFYGYTF.

This clone was counted once. The gene calls are TRBV6-5 and TRBJ1-1; the match to TRBD1 covers 7 bases. J gave up 10 bases and V 0 bases, and 2 bases lay outside the gene matches. This CDR3 is 12 amino acids long. The germline gives CDR1 MNHEY, CDR2 SVGAGI. CDR3 DNA sequence: TGTGCCAGCAGTTACTCTACAGGGGCAGCTTTCTTT. Translated: CASSYSTGAAFF.

This chain uses TRBV10-3 with TRBJ2-4; the match to TRBD1 covers 12 bases. V dropped 6 bases and J dropped 1; count of bases not matched to a gene: 10. This CDR3 has 18 residues. Germline V CDR1 and CDR2: ENHRY, SYGVKD. This chain's CDR3 is CAISPGTGGGGAKNIQYF. In DNA, the CDR3 is TGTGCCATCAGCCCCGGGACAGGGGGCGGAGGGGCCAAAAACATTCAGTACTTC.

The gene calls are TRBV7-9 and TRBJ1-5, with a weak D call TRBD1 (5 bases). Trimming removed 3 bases from V and 2 bases from J, with 8 bases in between. The length of the CDR3 is 14 residues. Germline V gene sequence: CDR1 SEHNR, CDR2 FQNEAQ (reference sequence). As DNA, the CDR3 is TGTGCCAGCAGCTTCGACAGTCGCAATCAGCCCCAGCATTTT. Residues: CASSFDSRNQPQHF.

CDR3 in amino acids: CASSIRDRRSGNTIYF. The CDR3 DNA sequence: TGTGCCAGCAGTATCCGGGACAGGCGCTCTGGAAACACCATATATTTT. This chain uses TRBV2 with TRBJ1-3, with 8 bases that match TRBD1. Trimming cost V 5 bases and J 0 bases; bases outside gene matches: 6. There are 16 residues in the CDR3. Germline loops: CDR1 SNHLY, CDR2 FYNNEI.

The chain joins TRBV2 to TRBJ2-2; 12 bases match TRBD1. This CDR3 contains 15 residues. Germline V lookup: CDR1 SNHLY, CDR2 FYNNEI. V lost 6 bases to trimming and J lost 5 bases; unmatched junction nucleotides: 4. CDR3 sequence: CASRAGQGATGELFF. The DNA for the CDR3 is TGTGCCAGCAGGGCGGGACAGGGGGCGACCGGGGAGCTGTTTTTT.

The chain is built from TRBV30 and TRBJ1-4, with 7 bases matching TRBD1. The CDR3 covers 15 residues. V lost 0 bases, J lost 8 bases, and 9 bases stayed unmatched. CDR1 GTSNPN and CDR2 SVGIG come from the germline V gene (reference sequence). The CDR3 loop is CAWSVQGQGGEKLFF. DNA for the CDR3: TGTGCCTGGAGTGTACAGGGGCAGGGAGGAGAAAAACTGTTTTTT.

The chain has TRBV10-1 and TRBJ2-7; 8 bases line up with TRBD2. Germline lookup yields CDR1 WNHNN and CDR2 SYGVQD (reference sequence). The junction had 16 bases not matched to a gene; V was cut back by 5 bases and J by 7 bases. CDR3 length equals 16 residues. CDR3 bases: TGCGCCAGCAGTAAAGGGCGGACTAGCCTCTCTCGGGAGCAGTACTTC. Its protein product is CASSKGRTSLSREQYF.

J is TRBJ2-5 and V is TRBV9; TRBD2 is a possible D gene (6 bases). Trimming took off 0 bases at V and 4 bases at J, with 13 bases between the two ends. The germline V gene encodes CDR1 SGDLS and CDR2 YYNGEE. The CDR3 length is 15 residues. In nucleotides, the CDR3 is TGTGCCAGCAGCGTAGGGGGAGGCCCGGGAGAGACCCAGTACTTC. Its translation is CASSVGGGPGETQYF.

The chain has TRBV6-6 and TRBJ1-5; D is possibly TRBD1 (5 bases). CDR1 MNHNY and CDR2 SVGAGI come from the germline V gene (reference sequence). CDR3 size: 14 residues. V lost 0 bases, J lost 7 bases, and 10 bases lay in between. The CDR3 bases are TGTGCCAGCAGTTACTCGACAGATTTCCAGCCCCAGCATTTT. Amino acid sequence: CASSYSTDFQPQHF.

In its sample, this clone was seen once. The gene calls are TRBV5-4 and TRBJ2-3, with TRBD1 matching 7 bases. Germline V lookup: CDR1 SGHNT, CDR2 YYREEE (reference sequence). The CDR3 extends over 18 amino acids. Trimming at V came to 0 bases and at J to 4 bases, leaving 14 bases not matched to a gene. CDR3 nucleotides: TGTGCCAGCAGCTTGGCCACAGGGGCGCAAAGCCGGGCAGATACGCAGTATTTT. Translation gives CASSLATGAQSRADTQYF.

Concerning this clone: The junction departs from germline at one end; a sequencing error may be responsible. The chain employs TRBV30 and TRBJ2-5; 8 bases fit TRBD1. CDR1 is GTSNPN, CDR2 SVGIG, per germline (reference sequence). The CDR3 extends over 15 amino acids. DNA of the CDR3: TGTGCCTGGAGTCTCCGGACAGGGCTGAGAGAGGCCCAGTACTTC. Protein sequence: CAWSLRTGLREAQYF. Supplemented by reference TRBV30 and TRBJ2-5, the full variable domain reads SQTIHQWPATLVQPVGSPLSLECTVEGTSNPNLYWYRQAAGRGLQLLFYSVGIGQISSEVPQNLSASRPQDRQFILSSKKLLLSDSGFYLCAWSLRTGLREAQYFGPGTRLLVL.

This chain uses TRBV30 with TRBJ2-3; tentative D call: TRBD2 (5 bases). CDR1 and CDR2 (germline): GTSNPN, SVGIG (reference sequence). Between the trimmed V and J ends, which lost 6 bases and 2 bases, there was a span of 18 bases. The CDR3 contains 15 residues. The DNA for the CDR3 is TGTGCCTGCCGACGGGGAAGAGGGATCACAGATACGCAGTATTTT. Its protein product is CACRRGRGITDTQYF.

This rearrangement joins TRBV30 to TRBJ2-4, with D possibly being TRBD2 (5 bases). CDR1 is GTSNPN and CDR2 is SVGIG in the germline V gene (reference sequence). V lost 5 bases and J lost 4, with 9 bases in between. The CDR3 is 12 residues long. The CDR3 DNA reads TGTGCCTGGGGCGGGTCTAAAAACATTCAGTACTTC. Translated, it gives CAWGGSKNIQYF.

A few counts support this clone. The gene calls are TRBV6-1 and TRBJ1-2; 7 nucleotides line up with TRBD1. Germline loops: CDR1 MNHNS, CDR2 SASEGT. The CDR3 spans 14 residues. V trimming: 6 bases; J trimming: 5 bases; junction bases outside the gene matches: 9. In DNA, the CDR3 is TGTGCCAGCAGCTCCGGGACAGAAAGTTATGGCTACACCTTC. It specifies CASSSGTESYGYTF.

The V gene is TRBV29-1, the J gene TRBJ1-1; tentative D call: TRBD1 (5 bases). CDR1 is SQVTM and CDR2 is ANQGSEA in the germline V gene. The CDR3 is made up of 12 amino acids. Trimming took 6 bases from V and 1 from J, leaving 9 bases between them. The CDR3 nucleotides are TGCAGCGTAGACAGTCGGAACACTGAAGCTTTCTTT. Residues: CSVDSRNTEAFF.

This chain connects TRBV4-2 to TRBJ2-7, with no clear D. The CDR3 extends over 14 amino acids. Trimming shortened V by 3 bases and J by 1 base, and 10 bases separated the two germline ends. The germline CDR1 and CDR2 sequences are LGHNA and YNFKEQ. DNA of the CDR3: TGTGCCAGCAGCCACATCGCGGCATCCTACGAGCAGTACTTC. The encoded protein is CASSHIAASYEQYF.

The chain joins TRBV28 to TRBJ2-1, with 15 bases that match TRBD2. CDR3 size: 16 residues. V shed 5 bases and J 8 bases; nucleotides not matched to a gene: 7. Per the germline V gene, CDR1 is MDHEN and CDR2 is SYDVKM. CDR3 sequence: CASSIRTSGRVDEQFF. CDR3 nucleotides: TGTGCCAGCAGTATACGGACTAGCGGGAGGGTGGATGAGCAGTTCTTC.

The V call is TRBV30, the J call TRBJ2-5, with unresolved D. V was cut by 0 bases and J by 5 bases, with 10 bases left in between. Germline-derived CDR1 and CDR2 are GTSNPN and SVGIG (reference sequence). CDR3 length: 13 residues. The CDR3 loop reads CAWSVSRLETQYF. For the CDR3, the DNA is TGTGCCTGGAGTGTAAGCAGGTTGGAGACCCAGTACTTC.

The J gene is TRBJ1-1, the V gene TRBV5-1, with D uncertain. V was shortened by 4 bases and J by 0 bases, with 13 bases between the two germline ends. The CDR3 spans 15 residues. Germline V CDR1 and CDR2: SGHRS, YFSETQ. The CDR3 bases are TGCGCCAGCAGCATGTGGGGAGTCATGAACACTGAAGCTTTCTTT. Translating gives CASSMWGVMNTEAFF.

This clone was picked up a small number of times. The chain carries TRBV19 and TRBJ1-5; weak D call: TRBD1 (6 bases). Trimming took 6 bases from V and 1 from J, leaving 13 bases between them. The CDR3 extends over 15 amino acids. Germline-derived CDR1 and CDR2 are LNHDA and SQIVND (reference sequence). CDR3 in DNA: TGTGCCAGTAGCCGGGGGGGCCTCAGCAATCAGCCCCAGCATTTT. This codes for CASSRGGLSNQPQHF.

The V and J genes are TRBV5-1 and TRBJ2-3; D ambiguous. V was trimmed by 2 bases and J by 4 bases, leaving 8 bases between them. The CDR3 has 13 amino acids. The germline CDR1 and CDR2 sequences are SGHRS and YFSETQ. The DNA for the CDR3 is TGCGCCAGCAGCTTTCTTCCCGCAGATACGCAGTATTTT. Translated, it gives CASSFLPADTQYF. The complete variable domain, with remaining parts taken from reference TRBV5-1 and TRBJ2-3, reads KAGVTQTPRYLIKTRGQQVTLSCSPISGHRSVSWYQQTPGQGLQFLFEYFSETQRNKGNFPGRFSGRQFSNSRSEMNVSTLELGDSALYLCASSFLPADTQYFGPGTRLTVL.

The CDR3 spells CASRSTGLVGELFF. In DNA, the CDR3 is TGTGCCAGTCGAAGTACAGGCTTGGTAGGGGAACTGTTTTTT. V is TRBV27 and J is TRBJ1-4; a weak D match, TRBD1 (5 bases). CDR3 length equals 14 residues. Germline V gene lookup returns CDR1 MNHEY and CDR2 SMNVEV (reference sequence). The germline V and J ends were trimmed by 9 bases and 12 bases, with 23 bases remaining between them.